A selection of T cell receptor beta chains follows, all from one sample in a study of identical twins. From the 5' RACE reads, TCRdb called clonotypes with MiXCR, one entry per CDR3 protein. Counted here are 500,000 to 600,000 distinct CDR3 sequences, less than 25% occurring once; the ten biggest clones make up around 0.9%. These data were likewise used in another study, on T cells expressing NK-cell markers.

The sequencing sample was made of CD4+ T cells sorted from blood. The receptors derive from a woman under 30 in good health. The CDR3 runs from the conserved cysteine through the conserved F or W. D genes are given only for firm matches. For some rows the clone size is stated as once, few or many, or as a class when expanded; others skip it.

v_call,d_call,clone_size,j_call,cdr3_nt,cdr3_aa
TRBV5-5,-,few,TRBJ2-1,TGTGCCAGCAGCTCAGGCAGGGTAGCATACAATGAGCAGTTCTTC,CASSSGRVAYNEQFF
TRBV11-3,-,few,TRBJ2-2,TGTGCCAGCAGCTTAGGACAGCCCACCGGGGAGCTGTTTTTT,CASSLGQPTGELFF
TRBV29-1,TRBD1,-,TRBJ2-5,TGCAGCTCTGGGGGGACAGGGAAAGAGACCCAGTACTTC,CSSGGTGKETQYF
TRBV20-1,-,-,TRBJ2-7,TGCAGTGCCGAAACGCCGACCGGCTACGAGCAGTACTTC,CSAETPTGYEQYF
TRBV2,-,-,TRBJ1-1,TGTGCCAGTGGACGGGCGATTATAGCTGAAGCTTTCTTT,CASGRAIIAEAFF
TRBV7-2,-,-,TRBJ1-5,TGTGCCAGCAGCTTAACAGGGTTCAATCAGCCCCAGCATTTT,CASSLTGFNQPQHF
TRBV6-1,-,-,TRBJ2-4,TGTGCCAGCAGTGAAGGTGGCCGTTTAAACATTCAGTACTTC,CASSEGGRLNIQYF
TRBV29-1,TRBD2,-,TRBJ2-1,TGCAGCGGAACTCCCGGGACTAGTTCCTACAATGAGCAGTTCTTC,CSGTPGTSSYNEQFF
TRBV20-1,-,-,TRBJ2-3,TGCAGTGCAGGGATTAGCGGCGCTAGCACAGATACGCAGTATTTT,CSAGISGASTDTQYF
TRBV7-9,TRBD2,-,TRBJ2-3,TGTGCCAGCAGCCAAGGACTAGCGGGAGACGATACGCAGTATTTT,CASSQGLAGDDTQYF